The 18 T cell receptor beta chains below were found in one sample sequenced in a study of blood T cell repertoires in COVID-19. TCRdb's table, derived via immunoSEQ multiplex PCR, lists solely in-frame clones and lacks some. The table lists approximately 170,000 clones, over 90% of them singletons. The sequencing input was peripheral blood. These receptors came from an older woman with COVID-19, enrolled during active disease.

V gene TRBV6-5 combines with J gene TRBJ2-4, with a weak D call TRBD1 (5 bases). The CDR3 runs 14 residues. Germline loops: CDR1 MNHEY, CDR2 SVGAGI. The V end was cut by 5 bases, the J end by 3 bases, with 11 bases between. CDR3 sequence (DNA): TGTGCCAGCAGTCCTACAGGATTCAAAAACATTCAGTACTTC. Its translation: CASSPTGFKNIQYF.

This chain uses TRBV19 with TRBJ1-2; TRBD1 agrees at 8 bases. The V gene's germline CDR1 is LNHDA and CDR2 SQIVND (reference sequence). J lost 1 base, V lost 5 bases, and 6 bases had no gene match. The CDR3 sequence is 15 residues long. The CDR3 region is CASSQQGQVNYGYTF. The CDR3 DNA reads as TGTGCCAGTAGTCAACAGGGACAGGTTAACTATGGCTACACCTTC.

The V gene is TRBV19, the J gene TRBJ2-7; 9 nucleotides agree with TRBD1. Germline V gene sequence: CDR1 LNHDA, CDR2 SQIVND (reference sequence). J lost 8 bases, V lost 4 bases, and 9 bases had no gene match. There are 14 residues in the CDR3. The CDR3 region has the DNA TGTGCCAGTAGTACCCGGGACAGGGTGGGCAAGCAGTACTTC. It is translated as CASSTRDRVGKQYF.

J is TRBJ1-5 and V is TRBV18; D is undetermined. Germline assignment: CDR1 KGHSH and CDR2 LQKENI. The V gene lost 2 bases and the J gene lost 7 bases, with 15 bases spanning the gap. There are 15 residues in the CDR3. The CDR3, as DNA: TGTGCCAGCTCACCAGAAGTATCCTACCCCCAGCCCCAGCATTTT. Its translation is CASSPEVSYPQPQHF.

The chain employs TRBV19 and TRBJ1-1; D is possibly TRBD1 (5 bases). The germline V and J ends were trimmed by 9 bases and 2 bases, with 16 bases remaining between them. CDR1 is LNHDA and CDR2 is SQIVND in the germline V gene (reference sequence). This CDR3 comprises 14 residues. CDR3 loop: CASSPGRANTEAFF. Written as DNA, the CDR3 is TGTGCCAGCTCCCCAGGGAGGGCTAACACTGAAGCTTTCTTT.

The chain's CDR3 is CASLPTPPGQGPEAFF. Here the CDR3 DNA reads TGTGCCAGCCTCCCCACACCGCCTGGACAGGGCCCTGAAGCTTTCTTT. V gene TRBV5-8 combines with J gene TRBJ1-1; 8 bases agree with TRBD1. The CDR3 is 16 residues long. Germline V gives CDR1 SGHTS, CDR2 YDEGEE. The ends lost 7 bases at V and 6 bases at J; junction bases unmatched: 17.

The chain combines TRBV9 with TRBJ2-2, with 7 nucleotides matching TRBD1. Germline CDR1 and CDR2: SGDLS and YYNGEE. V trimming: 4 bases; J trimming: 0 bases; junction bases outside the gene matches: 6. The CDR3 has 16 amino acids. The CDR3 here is CASSPPGQTNTGELFF. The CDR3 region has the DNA TGTGCCAGCAGCCCCCCGGGACAGACGAACACCGGGGAGCTGTTTTTT.

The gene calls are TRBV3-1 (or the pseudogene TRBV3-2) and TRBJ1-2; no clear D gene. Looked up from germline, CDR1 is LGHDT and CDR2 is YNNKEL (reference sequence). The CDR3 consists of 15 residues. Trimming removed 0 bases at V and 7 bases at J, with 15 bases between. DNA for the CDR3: TGTGCCAGCAGCCAAGATCTTGGAGGGCTTGGTGGCTACACCTTC. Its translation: CASSQDLGGLGGYTF.

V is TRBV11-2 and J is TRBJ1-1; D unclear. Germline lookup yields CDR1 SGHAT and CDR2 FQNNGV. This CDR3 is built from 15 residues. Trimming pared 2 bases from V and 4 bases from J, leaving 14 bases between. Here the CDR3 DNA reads TGTGCCAGCAGCTTACGAGGTGGTGTGGGCACTGAAGCTTTCTTT. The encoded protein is CASSLRGGVGTEAFF.

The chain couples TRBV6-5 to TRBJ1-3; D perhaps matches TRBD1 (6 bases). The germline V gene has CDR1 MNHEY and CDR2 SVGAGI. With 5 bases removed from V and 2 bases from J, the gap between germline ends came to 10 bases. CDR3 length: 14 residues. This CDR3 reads CASSPQGAGNTIYF. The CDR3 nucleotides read TGTGCCAGCAGTCCACAGGGTGCTGGAAACACCATATATTTT.

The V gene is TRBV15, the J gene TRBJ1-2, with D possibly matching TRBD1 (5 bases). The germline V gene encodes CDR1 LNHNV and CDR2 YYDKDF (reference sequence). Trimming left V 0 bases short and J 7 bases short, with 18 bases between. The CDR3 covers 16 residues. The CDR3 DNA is TGTGCCACCAGCAGAGAGTCAGACAGCCTTAACCCTGGCTACACCTTC. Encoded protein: CATSRESDSLNPGYTF.

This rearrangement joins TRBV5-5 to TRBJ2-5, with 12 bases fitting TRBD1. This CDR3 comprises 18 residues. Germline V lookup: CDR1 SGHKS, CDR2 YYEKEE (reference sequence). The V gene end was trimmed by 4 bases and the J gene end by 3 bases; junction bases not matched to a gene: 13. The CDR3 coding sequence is TGTGCCAGCAGCCGAATCCCCCCCGGGACAGGGGGCGAAGAGACCCAGTACTTC. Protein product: CASSRIPPGTGGEETQYF.

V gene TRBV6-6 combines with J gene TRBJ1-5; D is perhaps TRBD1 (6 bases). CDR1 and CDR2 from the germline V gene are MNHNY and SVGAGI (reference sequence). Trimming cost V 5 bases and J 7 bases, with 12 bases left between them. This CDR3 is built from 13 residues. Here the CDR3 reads CASSIGQGQPQHF. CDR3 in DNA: TGTGCCAGCAGTATCGGTCAGGGGCAGCCCCAGCATTTT.

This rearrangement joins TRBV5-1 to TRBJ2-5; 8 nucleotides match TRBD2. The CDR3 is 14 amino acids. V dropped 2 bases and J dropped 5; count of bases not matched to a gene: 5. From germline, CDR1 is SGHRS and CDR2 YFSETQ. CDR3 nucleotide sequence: TGCGCCAGCAGCTTTTCGGGGGGGCAGGAGACCCAGTACTTC. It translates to CASSFSGGQETQYF. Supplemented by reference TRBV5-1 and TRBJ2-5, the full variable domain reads KAGVTQTPRYLIKTRGQQVTLSCSPISGHRSVSWYQQTPGQGLQFLFEYFSETQRNKGNFPGRFSGRQFSNSRSEMNVSTLELGDSALYLCASSFSGGQETQYFGPGTRLLVL.

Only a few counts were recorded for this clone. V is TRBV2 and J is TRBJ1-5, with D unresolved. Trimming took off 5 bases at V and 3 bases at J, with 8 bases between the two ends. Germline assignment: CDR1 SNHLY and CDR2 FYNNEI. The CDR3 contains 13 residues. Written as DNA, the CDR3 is TGTGCCAGCAGTAGGGAGGTCAATCAGCCCCAGCATTTT. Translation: CASSREVNQPQHF.

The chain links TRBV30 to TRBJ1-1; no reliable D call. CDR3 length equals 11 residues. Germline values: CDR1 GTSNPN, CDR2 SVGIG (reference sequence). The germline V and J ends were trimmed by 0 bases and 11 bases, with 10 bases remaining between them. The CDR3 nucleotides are TGTGCCTGGAGTGTTACAAAGCGGGCTTTCTTT. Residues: CAWSVTKRAFF.

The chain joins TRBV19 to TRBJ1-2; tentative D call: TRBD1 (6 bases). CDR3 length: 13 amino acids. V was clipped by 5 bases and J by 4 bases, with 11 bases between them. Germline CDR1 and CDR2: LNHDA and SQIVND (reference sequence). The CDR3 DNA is TGTGCCAGTAGTCTCCGGACAGCCTATGGCTACACCTTC. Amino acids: CASSLRTAYGYTF. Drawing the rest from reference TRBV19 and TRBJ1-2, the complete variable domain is DGGITQSPKYLFRKEGQNVTLSCEQNLNHDAMYWYRQDPGQGLRLIYYSQIVNDFQKGDIAEGYSVSREKKESFPLTVTSAQKNPTAFYLCASSLRTAYGYTFGSGTRLTVV.

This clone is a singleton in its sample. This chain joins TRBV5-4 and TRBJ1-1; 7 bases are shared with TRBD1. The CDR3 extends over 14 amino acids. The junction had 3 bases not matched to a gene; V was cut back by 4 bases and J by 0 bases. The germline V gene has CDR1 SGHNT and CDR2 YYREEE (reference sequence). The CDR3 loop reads CASSRQGLNTEAFF. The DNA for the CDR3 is TGTGCCAGCAGCCGACAGGGCTTGAACACTGAAGCTTTCTTT.